The 9 T cell receptor beta chains below all came from one sample that was sequenced in a study of T cell responses to AZD1222 COVID-19 vaccine. Data came from immunoSEQ multiplex PCR; TCRdb stores just in-frame clones and leaves some out. The repertoire includes 95,000 to 150,000 clones, about 87% of them detected once, and less than 6% sits in the top ten. Here the sequenced sample was peripheral blood, taken on day 0 of AZD1222 vaccination. Receptors were obtained from an adult in good health.

V is TRBV2 and J is TRBJ2-5; tentatively, D is TRBD2 (5 bases). Trimming removed 6 bases from V and 2 bases from J, with 7 bases in between. CDR1 SNHLY and CDR2 FYNNEI come from the germline V gene. CDR3 size: 12 residues. CDR3 amino acids: CASRTGQETQYF. The CDR3 DNA sequence: TGTGCCAGCAGGACGGGACAAGAGACCCAGTACTTC.

The CDR3 sequence: CASSFDGTPTYGYTF. The CDR3 nucleotides are TGTGCCAGCAGCTTCGACGGAACACCTACCTATGGCTACACCTTC. The chain uses TRBV7-8 and TRBJ1-2; the D is unclear. The CDR3 totals 15 residues. The germline V gene encodes CDR1 SGHVS and CDR2 FQNEAQ. The V end was cut by 3 bases, the J end by 4 bases, with 15 bases between.

J is TRBJ2-7 and V is TRBV11-2, with D possibly called TRBD1 or TRBD2 (5 bases each). The germline V and J ends were trimmed by 1 base and 2 bases, with 12 bases remaining between them. The CDR3 totals 15 residues. The germline V gene encodes CDR1 SGHAT and CDR2 FQNNGV. DNA for the CDR3: TGTGCCAGCAGCTTAGGTTGGGGACGTACCTACGAGCAGTACTTC. Protein: CASSLGWGRTYEQYF.

This clone appeared a single time. This chain links TRBV19 with TRBJ1-6; possibly TRBD1 for D (5 bases). Germline values: CDR1 LNHDA, CDR2 SQIVND (reference sequence). The length of the CDR3 is 12 residues. The V end was cut by 9 bases, the J end by 9 bases, with 12 bases between. The DNA of the CDR3 is TGTGCCAGCGGGGGGGACCTTTCACCCCTCCACTTT. It specifies CASGGDLSPLHF.

This rearrangement joins TRBV29-1 to TRBJ1-2, with D unresolved. V lost 6 bases to trimming and J lost 6 bases, with 11 bases between them. Germline V gene lookup returns CDR1 SQVTM and CDR2 ANQGSEA. This CDR3 spans 11 amino acids. CDR3 nucleotides: TGCAGCGTCTCAGAGATAAATGGCTACACCTTC. This translates into CSVSEINGYTF. The full variable domain, rest sourced from reference TRBV29-1 and TRBJ1-2, is SAVISQKPSRDICQRGTSLTIQCQVDSQVTMMFWYRQQPGQSLTLIATANQGSEATYESGFVIDKFPISRPNLTFSTLTVSNMSPEDSSIYLCSVSEINGYTFGSGTRLTVV.

The rearrangement uses TRBV6-2 or TRBV6-3 and TRBJ2-7, with TRBD2 matching over 10 bases. The CDR3 covers 15 residues. J lost 2 bases, V lost 4 bases, and 5 bases had no gene match. The germline gives CDR1 MNHEY, CDR2 SVGEGT. The chain's CDR3 is CASSLSGGGTYEQYF. CDR3 DNA sequence: TGTGCCAGCAGTTTAAGCGGGGGGGGAACCTACGAGCAGTACTTC.

This rearrangement joins TRBV6-2 or TRBV6-3 to TRBJ1-2; TRBD1 might be the D (6 bases). Trimming pared 4 bases from V and 5 bases from J, leaving 17 bases between. Germline CDR1 is MNHEY and CDR2 is SVGEGT. The CDR3 sequence is 15 residues long. The CDR3 sequence is CASSFIDGTSYGYTF. As DNA, the CDR3 is TGTGCCAGCAGTTTCATCGACGGGACATCATATGGCTACACCTTC.

The chain couples TRBV5-5 to TRBJ2-7, with D perhaps matching TRBD1 or TRBD2 (5 bases each). Trimming took 0 bases from V and 5 from J, leaving 15 bases between them. Germline V gives CDR1 SGHKS, CDR2 YYEKEE (reference sequence). The CDR3 is 15 amino acids. Here the CDR3 reads CASSLGQGRFHEQYF. Written as DNA, the CDR3 is TGTGCCAGCAGCTTGGGGCAGGGACGTTTTCACGAGCAGTACTTC.

CDR3 in amino acids: CASSPESSYNSPLHF. CDR3 bases: TGTGCCAGCAGCCCAGAGAGCTCCTATAATTCACCCCTCCACTTT. The rearrangement joins TRBV5-4 to TRBJ1-6, with D unresolved. The V and J ends lost 4 bases and 0 bases respectively, with 8 bases between them. Germline CDR1 reads SGHNT; CDR2 reads YYREEE (reference sequence). The CDR3 covers 15 residues.